This T cell receptor (beta chain) was retrieved from a study of T cells after yellow fever vaccination. General study points: Contaminants from the bulk population, in the form of abundant clonotypes, could be found in FACS-sorted repertoires. Overall, a small share of clonotypes was seen in both CD4 and CD8 compartments.

As TCR cDNA was made by 5'RACE template switching, a universal primer site and UMIs were added. In TCRdb, the 5' RACE reads were re-called with MiXCR into one record per CDR3 protein. The sample yields some 340,000 distinct CDR3 sequences, approximately 4% seen once. This clonotype came up many times. As yet, its antigen is unknown. This CDR3 has 16 amino acids. CDR1 is SGHRS and CDR2 is YFSETQ in the germline V gene. Trimming took off 1 base at V and 0 bases at J, with 11 bases between the two ends. V gene TRBV5-1 combines with J gene TRBJ1-5; D gene unclear. This TCR derives from a young man who received the YFV17D yellow fever vaccine. Sequencing was performed on PBMCs, taken 5 days after the yellow fever booster vaccination. This CDR3 reads CASSLTRVLSNQPQHF. CDR3 bases: TGCGCCAGCAGCTTGACCCGAGTCCTTAGCAATCAGCCCCAGCATTTT. Variable domain in full (rest from reference TRBV5-1 and TRBJ1-5): KAGVTQTPRYLIKTRGQQVTLSCSPISGHRSVSWYQQTPGQGLQFLFEYFSETQRNKGNFPGRFSGRQFSNSRSEMNVSTLELGDSALYLCASSLTRVLSNQPQHFGDGTRLSIL.